This TCR beta chain was captured by sequencing in a study of regulatory and conventional T cells in RAG deficiency. Points from the study as a whole: Control T-cell subsets had markedly higher Shannon entropy and lower Simpson indices than RAG-deficient patients. In Omenn syndrome, Treg and Tconv repertoires overlapped >75%. Other subsets showed approximately 10-fold reductions, but Treg unique TCR beta sequences fell roughly 93-fold in these patients.

TCRdb's table, derived via immunoSEQ multiplex PCR, lists solely in-frame clones and lacks some. Here the sample spans roughly 8,100 clones, approximately 80% being singletons. For this clone: The antigen is not known.

A further study also used this sample, focusing on regulatory T cells. This second study notes: The primer mix had 52 TRBV and 13 TRBJ primers. Regulatory T cells showed the strongest V-J pair restriction and V/J gene skewing among patient repertoires.

The origin of this receptor is a human donor in good health. Sequenced input: CD8+ T cells sorted from blood.

The CDR3 reads CASSERDRGTQFF. In DNA form, the CDR3 reads TGTGCCAGCAGTGAGAGGGACAGGGGAACGCAGTTCTTC. This rearrangement joins TRBV6-4 to TRBJ2-1; 10 bases agree with TRBD1. Germline V gene data show CDR1 as MRHNA and CDR2 as SNTAGT. J gave up 12 bases and V 3 bases, and 5 bases lay outside the gene matches. There are 13 residues in the CDR3.